The clone carrying this TCR beta chain has a count of ten or more. The antigen remains unidentified. These data come from a study of post-analysis software for immune sequencing data. General study findings and limits: When patients were compared with controls, four to six TRBV segments were more frequent, TRBV5-6, TRBV5-1 and TRBV20-1 among them. Those samples that were prepared in the same batch co-clustered strongly by F measure.

Germline V gene data show CDR1 as DFQATT and CDR2 as SNEGSKA (reference sequence). V gave up 6 bases and J gave up 7 bases; unmatched junction bases: 19. The CDR3 spans 18 residues. Unique molecular identifiers were built into the TCR beta cDNA libraries. TCRdb re-analysed the PCR reads in MiXCR, keeping a single row per CDR3 protein. The data show some 450,000 distinct CDR3 sequences, over 35% seen once. Sequenced input: blood. This sequence joins TRBV20-1 and TRBJ2-1; 12 nucleotides agree with TRBD2. The sequence came from a girl aged 10 to 17 with multiple sclerosis. The CDR3 loop reads CSAAPPLAGGQYLNEQFF. The DNA for the CDR3 is TGCAGTGCCGCCCCCCCACTAGCGGGAGGCCAGTATCTAAATGAGCAGTTCTTC.